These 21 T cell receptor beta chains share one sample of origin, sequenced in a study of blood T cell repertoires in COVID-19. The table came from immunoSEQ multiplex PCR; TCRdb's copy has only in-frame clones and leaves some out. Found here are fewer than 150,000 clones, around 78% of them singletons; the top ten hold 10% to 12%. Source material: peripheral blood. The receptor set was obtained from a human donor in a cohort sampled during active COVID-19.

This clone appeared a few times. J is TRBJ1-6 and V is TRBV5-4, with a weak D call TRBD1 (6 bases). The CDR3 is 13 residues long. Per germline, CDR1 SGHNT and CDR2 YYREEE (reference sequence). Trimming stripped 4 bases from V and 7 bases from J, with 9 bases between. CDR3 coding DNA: TGTGCCAGCAGCGGGAGGGGGAATTCACCCCTCCACTTT. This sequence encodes CASSGRGNSPLHF.

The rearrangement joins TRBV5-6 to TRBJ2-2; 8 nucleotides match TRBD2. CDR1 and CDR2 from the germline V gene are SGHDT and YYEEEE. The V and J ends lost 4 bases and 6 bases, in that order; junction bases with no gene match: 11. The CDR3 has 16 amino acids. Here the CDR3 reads CASSLGPGGAPGELFF. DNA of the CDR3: TGTGCCAGCAGCCTGGGCCCGGGGGGGGCACCCGGGGAGCTGTTTTTT.

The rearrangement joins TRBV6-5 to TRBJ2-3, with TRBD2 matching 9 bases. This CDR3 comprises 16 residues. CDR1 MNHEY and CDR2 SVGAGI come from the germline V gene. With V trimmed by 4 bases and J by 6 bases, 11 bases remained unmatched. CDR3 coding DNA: TGTGCCAGCAGTTCCCGGACTAGCGCGGGGGGGGATACGCAGTATTTT. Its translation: CASSSRTSAGGDTQYF.

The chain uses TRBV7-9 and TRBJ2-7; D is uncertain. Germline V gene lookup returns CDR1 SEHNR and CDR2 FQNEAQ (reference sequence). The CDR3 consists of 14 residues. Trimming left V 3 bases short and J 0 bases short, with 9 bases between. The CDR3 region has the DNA TGTGCCAGCAGCTTGGTCGCCAGCTCCTACGAGCAGTACTTC. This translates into CASSLVASSYEQYF.

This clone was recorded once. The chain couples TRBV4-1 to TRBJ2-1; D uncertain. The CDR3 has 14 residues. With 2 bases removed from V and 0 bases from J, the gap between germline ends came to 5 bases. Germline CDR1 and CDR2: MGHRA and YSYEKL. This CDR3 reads CASSQLSSYNEQFF. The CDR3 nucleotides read TGCGCCAGCAGCCAACTCAGCTCCTACAATGAGCAGTTCTTC.

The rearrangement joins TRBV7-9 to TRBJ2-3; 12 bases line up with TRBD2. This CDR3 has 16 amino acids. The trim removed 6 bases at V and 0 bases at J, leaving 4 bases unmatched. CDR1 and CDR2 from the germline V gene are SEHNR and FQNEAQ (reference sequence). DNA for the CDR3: TGTGCCAGCAGACGGACTAGCGGGGCAAGCACAGATACGCAGTATTTT. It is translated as CASRRTSGASTDTQYF.

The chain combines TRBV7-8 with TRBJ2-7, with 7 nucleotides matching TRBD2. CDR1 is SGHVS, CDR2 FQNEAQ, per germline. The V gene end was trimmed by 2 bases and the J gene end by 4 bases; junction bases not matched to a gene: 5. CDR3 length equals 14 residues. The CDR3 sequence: CASSLTSANYEQYF. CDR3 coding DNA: TGTGCCAGCAGCTTAACTAGCGCCAATTACGAGCAGTACTTC.

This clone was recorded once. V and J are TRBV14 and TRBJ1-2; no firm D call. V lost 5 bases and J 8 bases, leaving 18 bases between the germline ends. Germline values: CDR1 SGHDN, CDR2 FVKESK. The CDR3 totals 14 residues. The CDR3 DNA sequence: TGTGCCAGCAGCAAAAGGACTCTGACGGGCGGCTACACCTTC. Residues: CASSKRTLTGGYTF.

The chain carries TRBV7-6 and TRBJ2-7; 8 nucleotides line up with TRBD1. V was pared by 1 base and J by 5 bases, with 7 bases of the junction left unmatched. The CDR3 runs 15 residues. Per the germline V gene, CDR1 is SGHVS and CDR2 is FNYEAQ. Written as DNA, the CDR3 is TGTGCCAGCAGCTTAGTTGGACAGGGAGGCGACGAGCAGTACTTC. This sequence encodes CASSLVGQGGDEQYF.

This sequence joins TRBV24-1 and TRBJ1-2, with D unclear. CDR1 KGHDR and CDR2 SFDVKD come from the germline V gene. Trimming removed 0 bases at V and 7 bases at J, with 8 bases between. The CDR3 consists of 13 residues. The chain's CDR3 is CATSDLSMSGYTF. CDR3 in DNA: TGTGCCACCAGTGATTTGTCTATGAGTGGCTACACCTTC.

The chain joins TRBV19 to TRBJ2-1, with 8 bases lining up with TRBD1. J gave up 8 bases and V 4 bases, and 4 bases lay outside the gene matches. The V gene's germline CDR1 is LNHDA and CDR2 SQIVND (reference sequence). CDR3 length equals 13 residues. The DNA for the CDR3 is TGTGCCAGTAGTACTCAGGGGGCGGATGAGCAGTTCTTC. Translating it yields CASSTQGADEQFF.

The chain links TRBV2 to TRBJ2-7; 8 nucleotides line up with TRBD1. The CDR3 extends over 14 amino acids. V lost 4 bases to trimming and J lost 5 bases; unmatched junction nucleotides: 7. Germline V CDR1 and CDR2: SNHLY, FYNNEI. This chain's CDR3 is CASSVDRGWDEQYF. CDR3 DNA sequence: TGTGCCAGCAGTGTCGACAGGGGCTGGGACGAGCAGTACTTC.

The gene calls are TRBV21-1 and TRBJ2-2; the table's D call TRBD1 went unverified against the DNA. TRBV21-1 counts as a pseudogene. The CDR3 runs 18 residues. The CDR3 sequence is CASSKGRIGAANTGELFF. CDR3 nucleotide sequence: TGTGCCAGCAGCAAAGGTAGAATTGGGGCGGCGAACACCGGGGAGCTGTTTTTT.

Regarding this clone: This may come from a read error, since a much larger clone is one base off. CDR3: CASSGQGNQPQHF. DNA for the CDR3: TGTGCCAGCAGTGGACAGGGCAATCAGCCCCAGCATTTT. This chain connects TRBV7-9 to TRBJ1-5; TRBD1 matches at 7 bases. The CDR3 runs 13 residues. Germline V gene sequence: CDR1 SEHNR, CDR2 FQNEAQ (reference sequence). With 6 bases clipped from V and 2 bases from J, the junction kept 1 base outside the gene matches.

CDR3 DNA: TGTGCCAGCGGACAGTTCGAAAACACTGAAGCTTTCTTT. Translating gives CASGQFENTEAFF. This sequence joins TRBV2 and TRBJ1-1, with D possibly TRBD1 on 6 matching bases. The germline gives CDR1 SNHLY, CDR2 FYNNEI. V was cut by 8 bases and J by 2 bases, with 12 bases left in between. CDR3 length: 13 residues.

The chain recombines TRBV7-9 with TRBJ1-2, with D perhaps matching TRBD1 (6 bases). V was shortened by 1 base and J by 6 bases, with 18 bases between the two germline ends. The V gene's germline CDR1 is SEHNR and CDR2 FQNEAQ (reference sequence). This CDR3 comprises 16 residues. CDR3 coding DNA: TGTGCCAGCAGCTTAGGAGGTGCCGACAGGAGGCATGGCTACACCTTC. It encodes CASSLGGADRRHGYTF. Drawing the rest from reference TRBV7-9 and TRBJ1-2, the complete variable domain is DTGVSQNPRHKITKRGQNVTFRCDPISEHNRLYWYRQTLGQGPEFLTYFQNEAQLEKSRLLSDRFSAERPKGSFSTLEIQRTEQGDSAMYLCASSLGGADRRHGYTFGSGTRLTVV.

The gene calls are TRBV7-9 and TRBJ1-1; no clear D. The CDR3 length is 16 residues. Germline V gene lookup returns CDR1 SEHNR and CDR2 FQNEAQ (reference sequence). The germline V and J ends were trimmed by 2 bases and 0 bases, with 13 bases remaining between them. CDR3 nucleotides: TGTGCCAGCAGCTTACCGCGCACGGGTATGAACACTGAAGCTTTCTTT. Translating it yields CASSLPRTGMNTEAFF.

CDR3 bases: TGTGCCAGCAGTTTAGCCCACGTGGGGGGGCAGTTCTTC. Translation: CASSLAHVGGQFF. J is TRBJ2-1 and V is TRBV12-3 or TRBV12-4; weak D call: TRBD2 (6 bases). The CDR3 is 13 residues long. V lost 0 bases, J lost 12 bases, and 12 bases lay in between.

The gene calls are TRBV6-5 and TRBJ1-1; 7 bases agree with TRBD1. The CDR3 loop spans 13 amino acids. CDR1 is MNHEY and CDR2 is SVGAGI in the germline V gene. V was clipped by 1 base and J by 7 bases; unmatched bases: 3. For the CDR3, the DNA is TGTGCCAGCAGTTACTTACAGGGGTTTGAAGCTTTCTTT. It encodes CASSYLQGFEAFF.

This chain's CDR3 is CASSYSSRVGQPQHF. The CDR3 DNA reads as TGTGCCAGCAGTTACTCGAGCAGGGTGGGTCAGCCCCAGCATTTT. The V and J genes are TRBV6-5 and TRBJ1-5, with D maybe TRBD1 (5 bases). Germline CDR1 MNHEY, CDR2 SVGAGI. The CDR3 spans 15 residues. V shed 0 bases and J shed 6 bases, with 12 bases lying between them.

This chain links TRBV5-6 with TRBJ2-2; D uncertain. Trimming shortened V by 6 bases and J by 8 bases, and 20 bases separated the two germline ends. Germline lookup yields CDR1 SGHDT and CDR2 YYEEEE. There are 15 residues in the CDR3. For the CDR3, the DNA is TGTGCCAGCACCCCCATGGAGCTCCCCTCTGGGGAGCTGTTTTTT. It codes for CASTPMELPSGELFF. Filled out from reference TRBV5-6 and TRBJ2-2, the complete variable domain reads DAGVTQSPTHLIKTRGQQVTLRCSPKSGHDTVSWYQQALGQGPQFIFQYYEEEERQRGNFPDRFSGHQFPNYSSELNVNALLLGDSALYLCASTPMELPSGELFFGEGSRLTVL.